This T cell receptor (beta chain) was captured by sequencing in a study of cytomegalovirus exposure and HLA in healthy donors. There are 15 residues in the CDR3. V lost 2 bases to trimming and J lost 4 bases, with 9 bases between them. Germline V gene lookup returns CDR1 MNHEY and CDR2 SVGAGI. As for this clone: Its matching antigen is unknown.

The PCR was carried out with 60 Vbeta primers and 13 Jbeta primers. Original processing notes: An analysis that came later counted roughly 80 million unique TCR beta chains, approximately 9.9 million shared. Libraries were prepared by immunoSEQ multiplex PCR; TCRdb keeps only in-frame clonotypes and omits some of them. Clone size and the V and J calls come from that table; the DNA yielded D and trimming. This table has about 130,000 clones, about 70% appearing once. Study conclusions and caveats: V segments that were indistinguishable, TRBV6-2 and TRBV6-3 among them, were omitted from analysis. A later analysis linked 15,000 to 20,000 TCR beta sequences to HLA alleles at 0.05 false discovery rate.

The chain combines TRBV6-5 with TRBJ1-6; the D gene is possibly TRBD1 (6 bases). Material for sequencing was PBMCs. The sequence came from a man aged 35-49 years in good health and CMV-seronegative. In DNA, the CDR3 is TGTGCCAGCAGTTACAGTACAGGGTATAATTCACCCCTCCACTTT. Translation gives CASSYSTGYNSPLHF.